This T cell receptor beta chain was identified in a study of OX40 agonist ivuxolimab in advanced cancers. Whole-study context: Melanoma, hepatocellular carcinoma, head and neck or renal cell cancer occurred in dose-escalation patients.

Study-level results: In the 0.1-3.0 mg/kg groups, partial responders showed among the lowest expansion.

The CDR3 spans 13 residues. The J segment lost 5 bases and the V segment lost 5 bases, leaving 3 bases of the junction unmatched. CDR1 is MRHNA, CDR2 SNTAGT, per germline. Points on this clone: As yet, its antigen is unknown.

TCRdb's table, derived via immunoSEQ multiplex PCR, lists solely in-frame clones and lacks some. In the table there are nearly 80,000 clones, 84% of which are singletons. Here the sequenced sample was CD4+ or CD8+ T cells sorted from blood, taken in a trial of the OX40 agonist ivuxolimab. The clonotype comes from an adult with an advanced solid tumor such as melanoma, head and neck, liver or kidney cancer. The chain is built from TRBV6-4 and TRBJ2-3, with 8 bases lining up with TRBD2. DNA of the CDR3: TGTGCCAGCAGTTCGACTAGCGAAGATACGCAGTATTTT. This codes for CASSSTSEDTQYF.